This TCR beta chain was retrieved from a study of shared clonotypes between healthy human individuals. Assay used: immunoSEQ multiplex PCR; TCRdb lists only in-frame clones, some missing. The sample consists of millions of clones, roughly 94% of them appearing once. Details on this clone: Different DNA sequences within this sample yield the same CDR3.

This CDR3 has 14 amino acids. V was cut by 0 bases and J by 2 bases, with 6 bases left in between. CDR1 is SGHKS, CDR2 YYEKEE, per germline (reference sequence). The clonotype originates from a man aged 18 to 29 in good health. The chain uses TRBV5-5 and TRBJ1-5; D remains unclear. Source material: naive CD4+ T cells sorted from blood. Subset indicated: CD45RA+ positively selected. The CDR3 here is CASSLGPGNQPQHF. DNA of the CDR3: TGTGCCAGCAGCTTGGGCCCGGGCAATCAGCCCCAGCATTTT.